This T cell receptor beta chain originates from a study of blood T cell repertoires in COVID-19. Study information: Italy, Spain and the United States were the sources of the convalescent and acute COVID-19 samples.

Original processing methods: Estimation of nucleated cell counts relied on the amplification of reference gene primers. Repertoires were generated with immunoSEQ multiplex PCR, while TCRdb's copy carries only in-frame clones and drops some. That table furnishes V, J and clone size, whereas the DNA furnished D and trimming. This sample has 110,000 to 150,000 clones, with about 80% found just once. This clone has just one count. Source material: peripheral blood. The origin of this receptor is a man between 65 and 85 years old who had recovered from COVID-19.

CDR3 nucleotides: TGTGCCAGCAGCCAGCCGGGACAGGGGACATTTGGCACTGAAGCTTTCTTT. Its protein product is CASSQPGQGTFGTEAFF. The V call is TRBV4-2, the J call TRBJ1-1; 10 nucleotides align to TRBD1. The germline CDR1 and CDR2 sequences are LGHNA and YNFKEQ. The CDR3 runs to 17 residues. The trim removed 3 bases at V and 4 bases at J, leaving 11 bases unmatched.